This T cell receptor beta chain came from a study of vaccination and CD4 T cells after COVID-19. Study as a whole: Control cultures were supplied with a CEFX pool, an HIV-1 Nef pool, or no peptide at all.

Regarding treatment: roughly 11-day PBMC culture with coronavirus spike peptide pools or control peptides (ViraFEST assay). On this clonotype: The target antigen is unknown.

The Oncomine TCR Beta short-read assay generated sequence data from the DNA of cultured CD4+ T cells. Using its own MiXCR run on the PCR reads, TCRdb lists one record per CDR3 protein. Of some 15,000 distinct CDR3 sequences listed, approximately 70% are singletons. Germline lookup yields CDR1 DFQATT and CDR2 SNEGSKA (reference sequence). V lost 0 bases and J lost 7, with 13 bases in between. The CDR3 contains 14 residues. The rearrangement links TRBV20-1 to TRBJ1-5; maybe TRBD1 (5 bases). The receptor was isolated from a human donor who had recovered from COVID-19. The sample comprised CD4+ T cells from blood, cultured in vitro. CDR3 region: CSARDQAGSQPQHF. The DNA for the CDR3 is TGCAGTGCTAGAGATCAGGCAGGGAGCCAGCCCCAGCATTTT.